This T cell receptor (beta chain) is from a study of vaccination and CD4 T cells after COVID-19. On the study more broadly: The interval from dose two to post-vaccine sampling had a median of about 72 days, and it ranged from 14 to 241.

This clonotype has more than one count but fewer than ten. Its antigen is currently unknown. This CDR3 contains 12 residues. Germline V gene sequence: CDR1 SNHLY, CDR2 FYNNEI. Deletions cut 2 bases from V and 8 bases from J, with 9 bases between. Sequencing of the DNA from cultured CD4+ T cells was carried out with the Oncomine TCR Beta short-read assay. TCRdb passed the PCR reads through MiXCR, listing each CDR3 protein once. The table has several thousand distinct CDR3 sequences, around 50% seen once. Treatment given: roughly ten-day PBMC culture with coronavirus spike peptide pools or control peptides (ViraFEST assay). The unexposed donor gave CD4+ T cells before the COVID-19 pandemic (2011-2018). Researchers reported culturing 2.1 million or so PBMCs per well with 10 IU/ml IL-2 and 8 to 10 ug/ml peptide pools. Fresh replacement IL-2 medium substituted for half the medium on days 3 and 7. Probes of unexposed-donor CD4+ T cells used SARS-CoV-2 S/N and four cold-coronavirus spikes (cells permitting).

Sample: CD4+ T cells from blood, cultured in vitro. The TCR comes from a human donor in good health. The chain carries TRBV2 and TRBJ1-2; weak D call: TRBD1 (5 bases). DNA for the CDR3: TGTGCCAGCAGTGAAAACGGGGGGGGCTACACCTTC. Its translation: CASSENGGGYTF. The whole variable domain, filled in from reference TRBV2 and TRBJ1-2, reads EPEVTQTPSHQVTQMGQEVILRCVPISNHLYFYWYRQILGQKVEFLVSFYNNEISEKSEIFDDQFSVERPDGSNFTLKIRSTKLEDSAMYFCASSENGGGYTFGSGTRLTVV.